These 29 T cell receptor beta chains were all obtained from the same sample, sequenced in a study of shared clonotypes between healthy human individuals. Produced via immunoSEQ multiplex PCR; TCRdb's table is partial and in-frame only. The sample holds about 380,000 clones, roughly 96% seen once. Sample: memory CD8+ T cells sorted from blood. Subset given: CD45RO+ cells pooled with CCR7-negative TemRA cells. The receptors stem from a man aged 25 to 45 in good health.

The chain joins TRBV10-3 to TRBJ2-2, with 13 bases lining up with TRBD2. V lost 7 bases to trimming and J lost 1 base; unmatched junction nucleotides: 6. Germline-derived CDR1 and CDR2 are ENHRY and SYGVKD. This CDR3 comprises 17 residues. The CDR3 coding sequence is TGTGCCATCACCGGGACTAGCGGGACGATGAACACCGGGGAGCTGTTTTTT. Encoded protein: CAITGTSGTMNTGELFF.

Of note for this clone: Germline and junction disagree at one end, which may indicate a read error. This sequence joins TRBV28 and TRBJ2-3; 11 nucleotides agree with TRBD2. There are 18 residues in the CDR3. Germline V gene sequence: CDR1 MDHEN, CDR2 SYDVKM. The CDR3 loop is CASRMIAGGNTFTNTQYF. The CDR3 DNA reads TGTGCCAGCAGAATGATAGCGGGAGGGAATACCTTCACAAATACGCAGTATTTT.

The chain couples TRBV19 to TRBJ2-7, with 14 bases matching TRBD2. Germline CDR1 is LNHDA and CDR2 is SQIVND (reference sequence). CDR3 length equals 14 residues. With 5 bases clipped from V and 4 bases from J, the junction kept 1 base outside the gene matches. The CDR3 DNA follows: TGTGCCAGTAGTTGGACTAGCGGGAGGTACGAGCAGTACTTC. Its protein is CASSWTSGRYEQYF.

The genes are TRBV10-3 and TRBJ2-7; 8 nucleotides align to TRBD2. The CDR3 is made up of 13 amino acids. The trim removed 9 bases at V and 1 base at J, leaving 5 bases unmatched. Germline CDR1 is ENHRY and CDR2 is SYGVKD. Written as DNA, the CDR3 is TGTGCCATACGTAGCGGGGATTCCTACGAGCAGTACTTC. This encodes CAIRSGDSYEQYF.

Notes on this clone: Within the sample, other DNA sequences also encode this same CDR3. This chain links TRBV18 with TRBJ1-1; D is undetermined. The germline V gene has CDR1 KGHSH and CDR2 LQKENI. V dropped 2 bases and J dropped 4 bases, with 2 bases sitting between them. The CDR3 extends over 11 amino acids. The CDR3 sequence is CASSPGTEAFF. DNA of the CDR3: TGTGCCAGCTCACCAGGCACTGAAGCTTTCTTT. Supplemented by reference TRBV18 and TRBJ1-1, the full variable domain reads NAGVMQNPRHLVRRRGQEARLRCSPMKGHSHVYWYRQLPEEGLKFMVYLQKENIIDESGMPKERFSAEFPKEGPSILRIQQVVRGDSAAYFCASSPGTEAFFGQGTRLTVV.

This chain links TRBV19 with TRBJ1-2, with D hard to call. V lost 3 bases and J 3 bases, leaving 11 bases between the germline ends. The germline V gene encodes CDR1 LNHDA and CDR2 SQIVND (reference sequence). CDR3 length: 14 amino acids. The CDR3 nucleotides read TGTGCCAGTAGTATTGCGGGCAGGCACTATGGCTACACCTTC. Its protein product is CASSIAGRHYGYTF.

The chain carries TRBV2 and TRBJ2-2; weak D call: TRBD1 (6 bases). The CDR3 length is 13 residues. Germline loops: CDR1 SNHLY, CDR2 FYNNEI. The V end was cut by 6 bases, the J end by 4 bases, with 9 bases between. CDR3 in amino acids: CASRSTGTGELFF. The CDR3 nucleotides are TGTGCCAGCAGGTCGACAGGCACCGGGGAGCTGTTTTTT.

This clone was seen once. This rearrangement joins TRBV20-1 to TRBJ2-2; a possible D gene is TRBD2 (6 bases). The CDR3 extends over 11 amino acids. Germline-derived CDR1 and CDR2 are DFQATT and SNEGSKA (reference sequence). CDR3 residues: CPGGIPGELFF. Written as DNA, the CDR3 is TGCCCCGGGGGTATCCCTGGGGAGCTGTTTTTT.

The rearrangement links TRBV30 to TRBJ2-3, with TRBD2 matching over 8 bases. V was clipped by 7 bases and J by 4 bases; unmatched bases: 7. The CDR3 extends over 13 amino acids. CDR1 and CDR2 from the germline V gene are GTSNPN and SVGIG (reference sequence). CDR3 protein: CASRGGGPDTQYF. CDR3 coding DNA: TGTGCCTCTCGGGGGGGAGGACCAGATACGCAGTATTTT.

J is TRBJ2-6 and V is TRBV2, with D tentatively TRBD2 (6 bases). The germline CDR1 and CDR2 sequences are SNHLY and FYNNEI. The CDR3 is made up of 15 amino acids. V lost 4 bases and J lost 4, with 11 bases in between. The CDR3 here is CASSGRDRGANVLTF. CDR3 nucleotide sequence: TGTGCCAGCAGTGGGCGGGATAGGGGGGCCAACGTCCTGACTTTC.

This CDR3 is CASTPGQGNYGYTF. CDR3 coding DNA: TGTGCCAGCACACCGGGACAGGGAAACTATGGCTACACCTTC. This sequence joins TRBV7-6 and TRBJ1-2, with TRBD1 matching 9 bases. V dropped 7 bases and J dropped 2; count of bases not matched to a gene: 5. This CDR3 has 14 amino acids. CDR1 and CDR2 from the germline V gene are SGHVS and FNYEAQ.

Regarding this clone: Other DNA sequences in this specimen translate into the identical CDR3. The rearrangement joins TRBV9 to TRBJ2-7; no clear D gene. Germline V lookup: CDR1 SGDLS, CDR2 YYNGEE. The CDR3 runs to 12 residues. Between the trimmed V and J ends, which lost 3 bases and 0 bases, there was a span of 4 bases. CDR3 in amino acids: CASSGSSYEQYF. DNA for the CDR3: TGTGCCAGCAGCGGCAGCTCCTACGAGCAGTACTTC.

The V and J genes are TRBV13 and TRBJ2-3; 7 bases map to TRBD2. The V and J ends lost 1 base and 3 bases, in that order; junction bases with no gene match: 4. CDR3 size: 15 residues. Germline-derived CDR1 and CDR2 are PRHDT and FYEKMQ (reference sequence). In nucleotides, the CDR3 is TGTGCCAGCAGCTTAGTCGGGGGGAGGACAGATACGCAGTATTTT. It is translated as CASSLVGGRTDTQYF.

J is TRBJ2-7 and V is TRBV5-1; possibly TRBD1 for D (6 bases). The germline V gene encodes CDR1 SGHRS and CDR2 YFSETQ. Between the trimmed V and J ends, which lost 4 bases and 2 bases, there was a span of 10 bases. The CDR3 totals 13 residues. CDR3 loop: CASSLRDTYEQYF. The CDR3, as DNA: TGCGCCAGCAGCCTCCGGGACACCTACGAGCAGTACTTC.

The V gene is TRBV27, the J gene TRBJ2-7; 10 nucleotides agree with TRBD2. The CDR3 spans 15 residues. The junction had 9 bases not matched to a gene; V was cut back by 5 bases and J by 5 bases. Per the germline V gene, CDR1 is MNHEY and CDR2 is SMNVEV (reference sequence). The CDR3 here is CASSPGASGSHEQYF. The CDR3 DNA reads as TGTGCCAGCAGTCCCGGGGCTAGCGGGAGTCACGAGCAGTACTTC.

The J gene is TRBJ2-3, the V gene TRBV28; TRBD2 aligns across 7 bases. Germline V lookup: CDR1 MDHEN, CDR2 SYDVKM. The CDR3 runs to 15 residues. The V and J ends lost 5 bases and 2 bases, in that order; junction bases with no gene match: 7. The CDR3 loop reads CASSGLADLTDTQYF. The CDR3 nucleotides read TGTGCCAGCAGTGGGCTAGCGGACCTCACAGATACGCAGTATTTT.

The genes are TRBV4-1 and TRBJ2-4; no firm D call. The CDR3 is 13 residues long. With 5 bases removed from V and 5 bases from J, the gap between germline ends came to 10 bases. The germline V gene has CDR1 MGHRA and CDR2 YSYEKL. The CDR3 DNA follows: TGCGCCAGCAGCTCCCTTAGAGAAAACATTCAGTACTTC. It codes for CASSSLRENIQYF.

The gene calls are TRBV5-6 and TRBJ2-3; 8 bases match TRBD2. This CDR3 region has 16 residues. V gave up 3 bases and J gave up 2 bases; unmatched junction bases: 8. From germline, CDR1 is SGHDT and CDR2 YYEEEE. The CDR3 nucleotides are TGTGCCAGCAGCTCCTTGGGACTAGTATCCACAGATACGCAGTATTTT. It translates to CASSSLGLVSTDTQYF.

The J gene is TRBJ2-1, the V gene TRBV6-5; D gene uncertain. V lost 6 bases, J lost 6 bases, and 15 bases lay in between. CDR3 length: 14 amino acids. CDR1 MNHEY and CDR2 SVGAGI come from the germline V gene. CDR3 nucleotide sequence: TGTGCCAGCAGCCAAGGCTGGGCCTCCAATGAGCAGTTCTTC. Translating it yields CASSQGWASNEQFF.

The chain couples TRBV5-4 to TRBJ1-1, with 9 positions matching TRBD1. With 3 bases clipped from V and 4 bases from J, the junction kept 4 bases outside the gene matches. This CDR3 comprises 14 residues. Germline V lookup: CDR1 SGHNT, CDR2 YYREEE (reference sequence). The chain's CDR3 is CASSSRDRATEAFF. CDR3 DNA: TGTGCCAGCAGCTCCCGGGACAGGGCCACTGAAGCTTTCTTT.

This clone was observed once. The chain recombines TRBV7-9 with TRBJ2-1, with 14 bases that match TRBD2. CDR3 size: 18 residues. With V trimmed by 2 bases and J by 7 bases, 10 bases remained unmatched. Germline V gene sequence: CDR1 SEHNR, CDR2 FQNEAQ (reference sequence). Here the CDR3 DNA reads TGTGCCAGCAGCTTATTGGCCCGTAGGACTAGCGGGAGGAATGAGCAGTTCTTC. Its protein is CASSLLARRTSGRNEQFF.

The V call is TRBV5-1, the J call TRBJ2-1; no definite D call. V was shortened by 4 bases and J by 5 bases, with 13 bases between the two germline ends. The germline gives CDR1 SGHRS, CDR2 YFSETQ. This CDR3 comprises 14 residues. The CDR3 DNA reads as TGCGCCAGCAGCGCTCGACCCGTCAACAATGAGCAGTTCTTC. This sequence encodes CASSARPVNNEQFF.

This sequence joins TRBV27 and TRBJ2-3, with D perhaps TRBD1 (5 bases). Germline CDR1 is MNHEY and CDR2 is SMNVEV (reference sequence). CDR3 size: 15 residues. The V and J ends lost 2 bases and 4 bases respectively, with 13 bases between them. CDR3 residues: CASSLNPGLADTQYF. DNA of the CDR3: TGTGCCAGCAGTTTAAACCCAGGGCTTGCAGATACGCAGTATTTT.

The rearrangement uses TRBV6-6 and TRBJ2-2, with 9 bases aligning to TRBD2. CDR3 size: 15 residues. The V and J ends lost 5 bases and 5 bases, in that order; junction bases with no gene match: 6. Germline lookup yields CDR1 MNHNY and CDR2 SVGAGI (reference sequence). The CDR3 nucleotides are TGTGCCAGCAGTCGCACCAGCGGGAGGACCGGGGAGCTGTTTTTT. Translated: CASSRTSGRTGELFF.

For the CDR3, the DNA is TGTGCCAGCAGGAGGGAAAAAGCCTACGAGCAGTACTTC. This sequence encodes CASRREKAYEQYF. The chain joins TRBV27 to TRBJ2-7; D is perhaps TRBD2 (5 bases). CDR3 length: 13 residues. Trimming took 6 bases from V and 2 from J, leaving 11 bases between them. Germline V gene lookup returns CDR1 MNHEY and CDR2 SMNVEV (reference sequence).

This clone was recorded only once. The chain has TRBV5-6 and TRBJ2-4; 12 bases line up with TRBD2. With 4 bases clipped from V and 2 bases from J, the junction kept 1 base outside the gene matches. Per germline, CDR1 SGHDT and CDR2 YYEEEE. The CDR3 loop spans 15 amino acids. This CDR3 is CASSLAGGPKNIQYF. In DNA form, the CDR3 reads TGTGCCAGCAGCCTAGCGGGAGGGCCCAAAAACATTCAGTACTTC.

The CDR3 nucleotides read TGTGCCAGCAGCGAGGGGGACAGGAAGGGAACCGGGGAGCTGTTTTTT. Protein: CASSEGDRKGTGELFF. This rearrangement joins TRBV9 to TRBJ2-2, with 8 bases that match TRBD1. CDR1 and CDR2 (germline): SGDLS, YYNGEE. The junction had 9 bases not matched to a gene; V was cut back by 3 bases and J by 5 bases. The CDR3 is 16 residues long.

The V and J genes are TRBV23-1 and TRBJ2-3; 10 nucleotides match TRBD1. TRBV23-1 is noted as an ORF with a role that remains uncertain. The V gene end was trimmed by 8 bases and the J gene end by 2 bases; junction bases not matched to a gene: 4. The CDR3 totals 14 residues. In DNA, the CDR3 is TGCGCCAGCCTAGGGACAGGGGACACAGATACGCAGTATTTT. It codes for CASLGTGDTDTQYF.

The rearrangement joins TRBV5-6 to TRBJ2-7; TRBD2 agrees at 9 bases. The CDR3 is 15 residues long. V gave up 4 bases and J gave up 2 bases; unmatched junction bases: 7. CDR1 and CDR2 from the germline V gene are SGHDT and YYEEEE. The DNA of the CDR3 is TGTGCCAGCAGCCCTAAGACTAGCGGACCCTACGAGCAGTACTTC. Amino acid sequence: CASSPKTSGPYEQYF.